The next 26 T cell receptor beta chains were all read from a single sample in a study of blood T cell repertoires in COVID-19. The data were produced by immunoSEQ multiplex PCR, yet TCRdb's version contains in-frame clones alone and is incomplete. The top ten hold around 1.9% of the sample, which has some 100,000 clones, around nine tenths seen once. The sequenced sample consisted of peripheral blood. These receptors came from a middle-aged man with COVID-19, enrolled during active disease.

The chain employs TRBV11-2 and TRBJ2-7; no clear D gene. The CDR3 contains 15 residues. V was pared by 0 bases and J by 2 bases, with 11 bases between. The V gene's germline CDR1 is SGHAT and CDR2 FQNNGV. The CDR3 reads CASSLDRFPTYEQYF. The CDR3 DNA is TGTGCCAGCAGCTTAGATCGGTTCCCTACCTACGAGCAGTACTTC.

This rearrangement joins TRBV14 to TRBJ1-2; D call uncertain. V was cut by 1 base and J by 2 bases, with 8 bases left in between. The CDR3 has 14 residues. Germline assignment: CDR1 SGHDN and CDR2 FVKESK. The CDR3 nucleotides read TGTGCCAGCAGCCAAGTTCGGGGAAACTATGGCTACACCTTC. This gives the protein CASSQVRGNYGYTF.

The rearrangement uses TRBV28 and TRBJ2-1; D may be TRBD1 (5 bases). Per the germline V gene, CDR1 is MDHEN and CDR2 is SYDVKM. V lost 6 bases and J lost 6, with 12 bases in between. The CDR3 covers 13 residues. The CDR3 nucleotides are TGTGCCAGCAGGGATCAGGGCGCCAATGAGCAGTTCTTC. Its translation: CASRDQGANEQFF.

The CDR3 here is CASSPSEGRQLFF. In nucleotides, the CDR3 is TGTGCCAGCTCACCTTCGGAGGGGCGACAACTGTTTTTT. The gene calls are TRBV18 and TRBJ1-4; D is perhaps TRBD1 (5 bases). The CDR3 runs 13 residues. V lost 3 bases to trimming and J lost 12 bases, with 14 bases between them. CDR1 is KGHSH and CDR2 is LQKENI in the germline V gene.

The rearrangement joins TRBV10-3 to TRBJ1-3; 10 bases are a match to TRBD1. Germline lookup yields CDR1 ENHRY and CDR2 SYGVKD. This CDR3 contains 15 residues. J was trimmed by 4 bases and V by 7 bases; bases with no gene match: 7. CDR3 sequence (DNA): TGTGCCATCACTGACAGGGGGCGATCCGGAAACACCATATATTTT. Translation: CAITDRGRSGNTIYF.

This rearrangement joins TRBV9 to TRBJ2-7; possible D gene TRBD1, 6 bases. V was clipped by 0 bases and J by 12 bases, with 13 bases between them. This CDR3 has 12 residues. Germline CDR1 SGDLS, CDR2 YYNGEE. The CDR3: CASSVEAGGGYF. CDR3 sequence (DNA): TGTGCCAGCAGCGTAGAGGCTGGGGGCGGGTACTTC.

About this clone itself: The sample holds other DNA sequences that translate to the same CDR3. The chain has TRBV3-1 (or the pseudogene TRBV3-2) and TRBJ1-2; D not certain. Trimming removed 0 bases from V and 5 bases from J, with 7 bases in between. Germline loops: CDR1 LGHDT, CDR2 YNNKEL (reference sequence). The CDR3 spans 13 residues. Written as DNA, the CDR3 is TGTGCCAGCAGCCAAGATTCGGGGTATGGCTACACCTTC. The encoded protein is CASSQDSGYGYTF.

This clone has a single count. The CDR3 coding sequence is TGTGCCAGCAGCACCCAACAGGGGAGAGGCTACACCTTC. Residues: CASSTQQGRGYTF. This rearrangement joins TRBV5-6 to TRBJ1-2; 7 nucleotides match TRBD1. CDR3 length: 13 amino acids. Germline CDR1 reads SGHDT; CDR2 reads YYEEEE. Trimming took 4 bases from V and 8 from J; bases not matched to a gene: 8. Combining the CDR3 with reference TRBV5-6 and TRBJ1-2 gives the whole variable domain DAGVTQSPTHLIKTRGQQVTLRCSPKSGHDTVSWYQQALGQGPQFIFQYYEEEERQRGNFPDRFSGHQFPNYSSELNVNALLLGDSALYLCASSTQQGRGYTFGSGTRLTVV.

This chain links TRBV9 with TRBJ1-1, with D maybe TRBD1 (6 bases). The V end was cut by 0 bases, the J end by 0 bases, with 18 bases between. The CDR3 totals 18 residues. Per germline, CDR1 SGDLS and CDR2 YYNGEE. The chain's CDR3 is CASSVAPGDKPMNTEAFF. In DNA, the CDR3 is TGTGCCAGCAGCGTAGCTCCCGGGGACAAGCCGATGAACACTGAAGCTTTCTTT.

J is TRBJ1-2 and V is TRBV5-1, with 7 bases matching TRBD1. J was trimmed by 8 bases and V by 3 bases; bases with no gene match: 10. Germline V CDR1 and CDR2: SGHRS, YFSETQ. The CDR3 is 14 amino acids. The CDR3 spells CASSSPGQYVGYTF. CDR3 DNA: TGCGCCAGCAGCTCTCCGGGACAGTATGTAGGCTACACCTTC.

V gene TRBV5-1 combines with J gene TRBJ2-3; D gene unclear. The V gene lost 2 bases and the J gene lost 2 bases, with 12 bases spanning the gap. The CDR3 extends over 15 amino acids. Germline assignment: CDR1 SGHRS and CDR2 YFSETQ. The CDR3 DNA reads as TGCGCCAGCAGCTTTAACTCCCCACTCACAGATACGCAGTATTTT. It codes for CASSFNSPLTDTQYF.

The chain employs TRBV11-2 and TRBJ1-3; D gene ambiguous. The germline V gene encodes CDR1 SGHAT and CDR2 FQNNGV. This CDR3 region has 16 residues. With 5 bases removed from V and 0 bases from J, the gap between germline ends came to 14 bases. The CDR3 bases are TGTGCCAGCAGCGAGCAACCGATGAGCTCTGGAAACACCATATATTTT. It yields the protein CASSEQPMSSGNTIYF.

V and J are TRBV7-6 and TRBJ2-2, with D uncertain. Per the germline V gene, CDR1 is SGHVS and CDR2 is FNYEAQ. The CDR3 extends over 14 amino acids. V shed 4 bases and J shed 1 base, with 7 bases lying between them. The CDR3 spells CASSSDLNTGELFF. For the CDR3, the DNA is TGTGCCAGCAGCTCCGACTTGAACACCGGGGAGCTGTTTTTT.

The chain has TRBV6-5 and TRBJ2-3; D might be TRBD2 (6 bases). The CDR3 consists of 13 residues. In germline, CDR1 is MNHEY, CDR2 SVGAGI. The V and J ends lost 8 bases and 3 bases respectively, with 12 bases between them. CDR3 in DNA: TGTGCCAGCGTGGGCGGGGTGACAGATACGCAGTATTTT. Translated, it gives CASVGGVTDTQYF.

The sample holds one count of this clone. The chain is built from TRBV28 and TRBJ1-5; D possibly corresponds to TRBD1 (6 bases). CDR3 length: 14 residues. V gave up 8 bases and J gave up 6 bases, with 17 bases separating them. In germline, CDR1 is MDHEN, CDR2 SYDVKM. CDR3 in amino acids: CASGTAGEVQPQHF. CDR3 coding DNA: TGTGCCAGCGGAACGGCAGGGGAAGTTCAGCCCCAGCATTTT.

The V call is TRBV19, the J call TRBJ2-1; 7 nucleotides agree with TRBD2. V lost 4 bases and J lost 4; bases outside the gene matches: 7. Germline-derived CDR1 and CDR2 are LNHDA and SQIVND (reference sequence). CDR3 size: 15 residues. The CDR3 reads CASSNGGGGYNEQFF. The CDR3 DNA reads TGTGCCAGTAGTAACGGCGGGGGTGGTTACAATGAGCAGTTCTTC.

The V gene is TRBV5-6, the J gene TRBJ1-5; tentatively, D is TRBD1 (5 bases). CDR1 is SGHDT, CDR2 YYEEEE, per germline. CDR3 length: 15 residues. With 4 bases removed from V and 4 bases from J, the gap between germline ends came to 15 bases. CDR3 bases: TGTGCCAGCAGCCAGGGACTGGGGGTGAATCAGCCCCAGCATTTT. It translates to CASSQGLGVNQPQHF.

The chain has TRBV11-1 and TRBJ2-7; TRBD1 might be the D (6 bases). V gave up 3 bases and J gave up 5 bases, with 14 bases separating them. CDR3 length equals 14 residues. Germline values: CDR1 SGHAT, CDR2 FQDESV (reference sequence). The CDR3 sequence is CASSLGRGYHEQYF. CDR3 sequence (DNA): TGTGCCAGCAGCTTGGGCAGGGGATACCACGAGCAGTACTTC. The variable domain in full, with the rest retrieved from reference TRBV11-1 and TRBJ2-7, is EAEVAQSPRYKITEKSQAVAFWCDPISGHATLYWYRQILGQGPELLVQFQDESVVDDSQLPKDRFSAERLKGVDSTLKIQPAELGDSAMYLCASSLGRGYHEQYFGPGTRLTVT.

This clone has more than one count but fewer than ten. The CDR3 loop reads CAPPPVRGSSGNTIYF. CDR3 coding DNA: TGTGCCCCGCCCCCGGTTCGGGGGAGCTCTGGAAACACCATATATTTT. The rearrangement links TRBV9 to TRBJ1-3, with a weak D call TRBD1 (5 bases). Per the germline V gene, CDR1 is SGDLS and CDR2 is YYNGEE. The V end lost 10 bases, the J end lost 0 bases, and 20 bases lay between the germline ends. This CDR3 comprises 16 residues.

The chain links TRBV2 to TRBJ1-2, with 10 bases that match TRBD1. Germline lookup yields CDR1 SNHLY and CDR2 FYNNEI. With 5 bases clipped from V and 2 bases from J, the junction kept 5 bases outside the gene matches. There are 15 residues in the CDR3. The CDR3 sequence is CASSPWTGGNYGYTF. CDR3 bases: TGTGCCAGCAGTCCTTGGACAGGGGGAAACTATGGCTACACCTTC.

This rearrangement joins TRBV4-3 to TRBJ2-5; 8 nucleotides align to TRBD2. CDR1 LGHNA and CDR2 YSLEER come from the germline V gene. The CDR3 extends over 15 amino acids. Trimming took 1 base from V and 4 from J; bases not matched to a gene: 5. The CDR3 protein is CASSQGSSGVETQYF. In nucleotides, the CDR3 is TGCGCCAGCAGCCAAGGGAGTAGCGGGGTAGAGACCCAGTACTTC.

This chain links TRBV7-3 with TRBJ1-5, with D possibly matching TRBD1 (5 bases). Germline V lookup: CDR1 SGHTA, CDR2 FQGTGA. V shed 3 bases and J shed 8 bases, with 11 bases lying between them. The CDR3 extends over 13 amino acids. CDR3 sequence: CASSLGPREPQHF. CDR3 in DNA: TGTGCCAGCAGCTTGGGGCCTCGTGAGCCCCAGCATTTT.

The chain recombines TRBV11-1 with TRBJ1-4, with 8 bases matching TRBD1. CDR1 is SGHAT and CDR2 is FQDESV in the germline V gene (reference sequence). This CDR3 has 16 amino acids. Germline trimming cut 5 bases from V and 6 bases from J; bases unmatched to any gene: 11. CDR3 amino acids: CASSIRPGQEHEKLFF. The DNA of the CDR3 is TGTGCCAGCAGCATTCGCCCGGGACAGGAACATGAAAAACTGTTTTTT.

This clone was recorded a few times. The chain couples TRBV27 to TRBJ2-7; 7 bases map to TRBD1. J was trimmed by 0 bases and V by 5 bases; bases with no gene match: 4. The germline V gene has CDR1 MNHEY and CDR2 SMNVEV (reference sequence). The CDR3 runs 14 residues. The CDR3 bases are TGTGCCAGCAGTCAAGGGGGCGTCTCCTACGAGCAGTACTTC. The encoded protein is CASSQGGVSYEQYF.

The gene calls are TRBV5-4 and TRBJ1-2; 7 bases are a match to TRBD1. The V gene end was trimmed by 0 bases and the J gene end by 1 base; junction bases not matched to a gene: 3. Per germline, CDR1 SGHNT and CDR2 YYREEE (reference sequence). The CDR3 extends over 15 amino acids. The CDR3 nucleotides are TGTGCCAGCAGCTTGGAGACAGGGTTTAACTATGGCTACACCTTC. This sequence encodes CASSLETGFNYGYTF.

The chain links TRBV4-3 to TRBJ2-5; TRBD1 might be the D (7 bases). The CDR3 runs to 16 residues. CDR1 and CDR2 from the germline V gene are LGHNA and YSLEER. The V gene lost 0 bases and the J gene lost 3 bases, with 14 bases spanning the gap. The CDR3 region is CASSQDWRGREETQYF. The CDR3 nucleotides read TGCGCCAGCAGCCAAGATTGGAGGGGGCGGGAAGAGACCCAGTACTTC.